The 5 T cell receptor beta chains below were found in one sample sequenced in a study of T cells in Graves' hyperthyroidism and ophthalmopathy. Amplified TCR beta CDR3 regions came from RNA transcripts. In the first-round RT-PCR of the TCR CDR3, the HTBI primer set was used. MiXCR was run by TCRdb on the multiplex PCR reads, yielding one entry per CDR3 protein. The sample comprises hundreds of thousands of distinct CDR3 sequences, 14% of which are singletons, and more than 8.5% rests with the top ten. Sequencing used blood. These receptors all stem from a woman younger than 35 with Graves' hyperthyroidism.

This clonotype showed up many times. The rearrangement uses TRBV7-2 and TRBJ2-7; TRBD1 might be the D (5 bases). The CDR3 runs 14 residues. V lost 5 bases and J lost 5, with 16 bases in between. Germline V gene lookup returns CDR1 SGHTA and CDR2 FQGNSA. CDR3 DNA: TGTGCCAGCAGCGCCGCAAGGGGCTTCAACGAGCAGTACTTC. Protein sequence: CASSAARGFNEQYF.

This sequence joins TRBV7-9 and TRBJ1-1; D ambiguous. The CDR3 contains 16 residues. Germline CDR1 SEHNR, CDR2 FQNEAQ (reference sequence). With 5 bases removed from V and 2 bases from J, the gap between germline ends came to 18 bases. The CDR3 sequence is CASSPQGTLANTEAFF. CDR3 bases: TGTGCCAGCAGCCCACAAGGCACCCTCGCAAACACTGAAGCTTTCTTT.

The CDR3: CAWSVDAGNFEKLFF. CDR3 sequence (DNA): TGTGCCTGGAGTGTAGACGCAGGGAATTTTGAAAAACTGTTTTTT. The chain carries TRBV30 and TRBJ1-4; D perhaps matches TRBD1 (5 bases). This CDR3 comprises 15 residues. Germline CDR1 and CDR2: GTSNPN and SVGIG (reference sequence). V gave up 0 bases and J gave up 7 bases, with 15 bases separating them.

The chain links TRBV18 to TRBJ2-4; TRBD2 matches 12 bases. From germline, CDR1 is KGHSH and CDR2 LQKENI. Losses at the gene ends were 3 bases for V and 0 bases for J; bases not matched to a gene: 3. This CDR3 spans 17 amino acids. The CDR3 DNA reads as TGTGCCAGCTCACCCCCGACTAGCGGGAGAGCCAAAAACATTCAGTACTTC. This sequence encodes CASSPPTSGRAKNIQYF.

This clonotype was picked up a small number of times. The chain links TRBV12-3 or TRBV12-4 to TRBJ2-3; D is possibly TRBD1 (5 bases). The CDR3 contains 15 residues. The V end lost 1 base, the J end lost 0 bases, and 8 bases lay between the germline ends. The CDR3 DNA reads as TGTGCCAGCAGTTTAGTAAAGGGGAGCACAGATACGCAGTATTTT. It yields the protein CASSLVKGSTDTQYF.